This section outlines one T cell receptor beta chain sequence together with its context. What it binds is unknown. Profiled with immunoSEQ multiplex PCR; TCRdb holds only in-frame clones, not every one. The sample records more than 11,000 clones, about 84% being singletons. The study sampled blood at baseline, cycle 4 day 1, and cycle 7 day 1. The data were obtained in a study of OX40 agonist ivuxolimab in advanced cancers. Study-wide background: Ivuxolimab, which patients received intravenously every 2 weeks, was dosed at 0.01 to 10 mg/kg. Findings and limits, study-wide: Among the least clonally expanded were partial responders at 0.1-3.0 mg/kg. At 0.1 to 3.0 mg/kg and by week 6, clonal expansion occurred in CD4+ and CD8+ blood T cells.

The origin of this receptor is an adult with an advanced solid tumor such as melanoma, head and neck, liver or kidney cancer. The sequencing here drew on CD4+ or CD8+ T cells sorted from blood, taken in a trial of the OX40 agonist ivuxolimab.

CDR3 nucleotides: TGCGCCAGCAGCTCAGGACAGGGTGGCACTGAAGCTTTCTTT. This sequence encodes CASSSGQGGTEAFF. This chain joins TRBV5-1 and TRBJ1-1, with 8 bases lining up with TRBD1. V shed 3 bases and J 4 bases; nucleotides not matched to a gene: 5. In germline, CDR1 is SGHRS, CDR2 YFSETQ. The CDR3 has 14 residues.